This TCR beta chain originates from a study of cytomegalovirus exposure and HLA in healthy donors. Study-wide points: In a later analysis, TCR beta V- and J-gene trimming was associated with a missense DCLRE1C variant. Listed as cytomegalovirus-associated were 150 or so TCR beta chains. Confirmation was obtained in vitro that a few CMV-associated chains are specific for CMV antigens.

PCR amplification relied on 60 Vbeta primers (plus 13 Jbeta primers). The table came from immunoSEQ multiplex PCR; TCRdb's copy has only in-frame clones and leaves some out. The data hold fewer than 100,000 clones, with about 74% observed a single time. As concerns this clone: The target antigen is unknown.

CDR1 and CDR2 from the germline V gene are LNHDA and SQIVND (reference sequence). V gave up 5 bases and J gave up 3 bases, with 17 bases separating them. This CDR3 comprises 15 residues. Sequenced material: PBMCs. The J gene is TRBJ2-7, the V gene TRBV19; a possible D gene is TRBD1 (6 bases). The clonotype originates from a female donor in good health and CMV-seronegative. The CDR3 coding sequence is TGTGCCAGTAGTTTCAGGGGATCCCCCTACTACGAGCAGTACTTC. Protein: CASSFRGSPYYEQYF.